This TCR beta chain appears in the sequencing data of a study of OX40 agonist ivuxolimab in advanced cancers. Notes on the study in general: Researchers report that CD8+ T cells had, on average, more expanded clones than CD4+.

This CDR3 is 15 amino acids long. The germline V gene encodes CDR1 MDHEN and CDR2 SYDVKM. J gave up 10 bases and V 2 bases, and 7 bases lay outside the gene matches. Blood got drawn at baseline, again on cycle 4 day 1, and then on cycle 7 day 1. Details on this clone: Its matching antigen is unknown.

Using immunoSEQ multiplex PCR, the repertoire was profiled, and TCRdb retains in-frame clones only, with some absent. Of about 33,000 clones in the sample, roughly 81% are singletons; the top ten hold approximately 22%. The source was CD4+ or CD8+ T cells sorted from blood, collected in a trial of the OX40 agonist ivuxolimab. The chain combines TRBV28 with TRBJ2-1; 11 nucleotides agree with TRBD2. The sequence derives from an adult with an advanced solid tumor such as melanoma, head and neck, liver or kidney cancer. CDR3 DNA: TGTGCCAGCAGTTTACCTAGCGGGGGGCCCCGGGAGCAGTTCTTC. This encodes CASSLPSGGPREQFF.